Listed below are T cell receptor beta chains from one sample, sequenced in a study of identical twins. Via MiXCR, TCRdb re-called the 5' RACE reads, giving one row per CDR3 protein. Here the sample spans fewer than 450,000 distinct CDR3 sequences, 8.5% to 10% being singletons. Sequencing used naive T cells sorted from blood. The receptors shown here come from a woman aged 45-59 years in good health. CDR3s include the opening cysteine and the closing phenylalanine or tryptophan. The D gene is left open where the match is weak. Only part of the rows carry a size: once, few, many, or a class if the clone is expanded.

. TRBD1 TRBJ1-1 13 TRBV9 CASSGDRVAEAFF TGTGCCAGCAGCGGGGACAGGGTGGCTGAAGCTTTCTTT
few TRBD2 TRBJ2-7 15 TRBV12-3/TRBV12-4 CASSPRLARIYEQYF TGTGCCAGCAGCCCCCGACTAGCGAGAATCTACGAGCAGTACTTC
many . TRBJ1-1 13 TRBV29-1 CSVATGSNTEAFF TGCAGCGTTGCAACAGGTTCGAACACTGAAGCTTTCTTT
. . TRBJ1-6 11 TRBV10-2 CARQRPRVLHF TGCGCCAGGCAAAGACCCCGAGTCCTCCACTTT
. TRBD1 TRBJ2-1 15 TRBV28 CASSPGDRTYNEQFF TGTGCCAGCAGTCCCGGGGACAGAACCTACAATGAGCAGTTCTTC
. . TRBJ2-2 15 TRBV9 CASGEVLLGTGELFF TGTGCCAGCGGCGAGGTCTTACTGGGAACCGGGGAGCTGTTTTTT
few . TRBJ2-1 11 TRBV11-2 CASSLGTGLFF TGTGCCAGCAGCTTAGGTACAGGGTTGTTCTTC
few . TRBJ2-6 13 TRBV10-3 CAITRPGANVLTF TGTGCCATCACCCGTCCCGGGGCCAACGTCCTGACTTTC
few TRBD2 TRBJ2-3 15 TRBV12-3/TRBV12-4 CATHWGRAATDTQYF TGTGCCACTCACTGGGGGAGGGCCGCCACAGATACGCAGTATTTT
. . TRBJ2-6 19 TRBV5-1 CASSSRPAGVGSGANVLTF TGCGCCAGCAGCTCCCGACCTGCGGGTGTGGGCTCTGGGGCCAACGTCCTGACTTTC
few TRBD1 TRBJ2-3 15 TRBV7-9 CASSTDRGFTDTQYF TGTGCCAGCAGCACCGACAGGGGTTTCACAGATACGCAGTATTTT
many . TRBJ2-5 12 TRBV5-1 CASSLGRTTQYF TGCGCCAGCAGCTTGGGCCGAACGACCCAGTACTTC
. TRBD1 TRBJ1-4 14 TRBV2 CASSDGTANEKLFF TGTGCCAGCAGTGACGGGACAGCGAATGAAAAACTGTTTTTT
few TRBD2 TRBJ2-6 16 TRBV20-1 CSARGLEALGANVLTF TGCAGTGCTAGGGGACTAGAGGCGTTGGGGGCCAACGTCCTGACTTTC